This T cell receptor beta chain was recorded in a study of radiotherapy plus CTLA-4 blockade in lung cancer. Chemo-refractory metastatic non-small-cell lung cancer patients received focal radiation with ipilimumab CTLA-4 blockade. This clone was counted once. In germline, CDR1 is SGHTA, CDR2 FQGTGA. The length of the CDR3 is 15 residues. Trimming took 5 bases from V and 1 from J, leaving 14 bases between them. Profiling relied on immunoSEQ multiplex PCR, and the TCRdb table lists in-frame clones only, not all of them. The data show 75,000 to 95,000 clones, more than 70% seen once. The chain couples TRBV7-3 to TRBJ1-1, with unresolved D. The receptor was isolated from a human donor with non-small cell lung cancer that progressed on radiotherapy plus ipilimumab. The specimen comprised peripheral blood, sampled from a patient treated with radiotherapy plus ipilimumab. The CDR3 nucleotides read TGTGCCAGCAGCCTCATTAGACACCCGAACACTGAAGCTTTCTTT. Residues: CASSLIRHPNTEAFF. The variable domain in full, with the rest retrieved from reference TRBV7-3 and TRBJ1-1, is GAGVSQTPSNKVTEKGKYVELRCDPISGHTALYWYRQSLGQGPEFLIYFQGTGAADDSGLPNDRFFAVRPEGSVSTLKIQRTERGDSAVYLCASSLIRHPNTEAFFGQGTRLTVV.